The 27 T cell receptor beta chains below come from one sample, sequenced in a study of T cell responses to AZD1222 COVID-19 vaccine. Repertoires were generated with immunoSEQ multiplex PCR, while TCRdb's copy carries only in-frame clones and drops some. Of more than 60,000 clones in the sample, about 90% were seen once. Source: peripheral blood, taken on day 0 of AZD1222 vaccination. The receptors come from an adult in good health.

This clone was seen a handful of times. V usage is TRBV5-5 and J usage is TRBJ1-1; D is ambiguous. CDR3 size: 14 residues. The V end was cut by 0 bases, the J end by 1 base, with 7 bases between. CDR1 SGHKS and CDR2 YYEKEE come from the germline V gene (reference sequence). CDR3 sequence (DNA): TGTGCCAGCAGCTTGGGCGGCGGGAACACTGAAGCTTTCTTT. This translates into CASSLGGGNTEAFF.

The rearrangement uses TRBV28 and TRBJ2-3, with 12 bases that match TRBD2. The CDR3 has 14 residues. CDR1 and CDR2 (germline): MDHEN, SYDVKM. With V trimmed by 6 bases and J by 6 bases, 4 bases remained unmatched. Here the CDR3 DNA reads TGTGCCAGCAGGACTAGCGGGAGTCCCGATACGCAGTATTTT. Translating gives CASRTSGSPDTQYF.

The chain combines TRBV4-2 with TRBJ1-1, with a weak D call TRBD1 (6 bases). The CDR3 runs 13 residues. The V gene lost 1 base and the J gene lost 9 bases, with 12 bases spanning the gap. Germline V gene sequence: CDR1 LGHNA, CDR2 YNFKEQ. CDR3 in DNA: TGTGCCAGCAGCCAAGGGAGAGGGGGACAAGCTTTCTTT. Translation: CASSQGRGGQAFF.

The gene calls are TRBV11-2 and TRBJ1-5; TRBD1 might be the D (5 bases). V lost 5 bases and J lost 5, with 10 bases in between. Germline V lookup: CDR1 SGHAT, CDR2 FQNNGV. CDR3 length: 13 residues. The CDR3 coding sequence is TGTGCCAGCAGCCTCACACAGGATCAGCCCCAGCATTTT. This encodes CASSLTQDQPQHF.

This chain links TRBV2 with TRBJ2-3; no clear D. This CDR3 has 13 amino acids. Per the germline V gene, CDR1 is SNHLY and CDR2 is FYNNEI. V lost 0 bases and J lost 5, with 6 bases in between. DNA of the CDR3: TGTGCCAGCAGTGAAGCGCTGCTAGATACGCAGTATTTT. This translates into CASSEALLDTQYF.

This rearrangement joins TRBV4-1 to TRBJ1-5; TRBD1 is a possible D gene (6 bases). The V gene lost 1 base and the J gene lost 6 bases, with 13 bases spanning the gap. CDR1 is MGHRA, CDR2 YSYEKL, per germline. This CDR3 contains 15 residues. The CDR3 DNA reads as TGCGCCAGCAGCCAAGGAACAGGGTTCGGTCAGCCCCAGCATTTT. This gives the protein CASSQGTGFGQPQHF.

Here the CDR3 reads CASSEAPDGQSSYNEQFF. Written as DNA, the CDR3 is TGTGCCAGCAGTGAGGCTCCGGACGGTCAGAGTTCCTACAATGAGCAGTTCTTC. This chain joins TRBV25-1 and TRBJ2-1; D not certain. V was cut by 3 bases and J by 1 base, with 19 bases left in between. CDR3 length: 18 amino acids. Germline V gene data show CDR1 as MGHDK and CDR2 as SYGVNS.

V usage is TRBV5-6 and J usage is TRBJ1-6; the match to TRBD1 covers 11 bases. The CDR3 runs 14 residues. J was trimmed by 8 bases and V by 4 bases; bases with no gene match: 2. The germline gives CDR1 SGHDT, CDR2 YYEEEE. In DNA form, the CDR3 reads TGTGCCAGCAGCACGGGACAGGGGGATTCACCCCTCCACTTT. As protein: CASSTGQGDSPLHF.

V and J are TRBV28 and TRBJ1-5; D gene ambiguous. V dropped 6 bases and J dropped 9 bases, with 9 bases sitting between them. This CDR3 region has 11 residues. Germline-derived CDR1 and CDR2 are MDHEN and SYDVKM. CDR3 bases: TGTGCCAGCAGCCAGGAATTGCCCCAGCATTTT. Protein: CASSQELPQHF.

This chain connects TRBV19 to TRBJ2-5; possible D gene TRBD2, 7 bases. Germline CDR1 LNHDA, CDR2 SQIVND (reference sequence). The CDR3 is 17 amino acids. Trimming pared 5 bases from V and 1 base from J, leaving 20 bases between. The CDR3 bases are TGTGCCAGTAGTTCATCCTCTGGGGGCGGGGGCCAAGAGACCCAGTACTTC. Translated: CASSSSSGGGGQETQYF.

This clone was recorded a few times. The chain recombines TRBV2 with TRBJ2-5; TRBD1 agrees at 8 bases. Germline CDR1 and CDR2: SNHLY and FYNNEI. V lost 6 bases, J lost 5 bases, and 14 bases stayed unmatched. The CDR3 is 16 amino acids. The CDR3 sequence: CASSRADRGKGETQYF. In DNA form, the CDR3 reads TGTGCCAGCAGCCGAGCCGACAGGGGAAAAGGGGAGACCCAGTACTTC.

This clone was seen more than once but under ten times. The CDR3 coding sequence is TGTGCCAGCAGTCCCCAAGTTAACAGCCGGGAGACCCAGTACTTC. It codes for CASSPQVNSRETQYF. V usage is TRBV28 and J usage is TRBJ2-5; D is ambiguous. The ends were cut back, 5 bases at V and 5 bases at J, with 18 bases in the middle. The CDR3 loop spans 15 amino acids. Germline loops: CDR1 MDHEN, CDR2 SYDVKM.

The chain recombines TRBV28 with TRBJ1-5; tentatively, D is TRBD1 (5 bases). Per the germline V gene, CDR1 is MDHEN and CDR2 is SYDVKM. Trimming stripped 2 bases from V and 4 bases from J, with 9 bases between. The CDR3 length is 14 residues. The CDR3 bases are TGTGCCAGCAGTTTAGGGGCCCGTAATCAGCCCCAGCATTTT. It codes for CASSLGARNQPQHF.

The chain combines TRBV7-9 with TRBJ1-3; no definite D call. Germline CDR1 and CDR2: SEHNR and FQNEAQ (reference sequence). The CDR3 is 15 residues long. The V end was cut by 6 bases, the J end by 0 bases, with 12 bases between. CDR3: CASSLGFYSGNTIYF. In nucleotides, the CDR3 is TGTGCCAGCAGTCTAGGGTTTTACTCTGGAAACACCATATATTTT.

The J gene is TRBJ2-1, the V gene TRBV9; D not certain. CDR3 size: 12 residues. The germline V gene has CDR1 SGDLS and CDR2 YYNGEE. V was pared by 0 bases and J by 6 bases, with 4 bases between. CDR3 region: CASSVVPNEQFF. Written as DNA, the CDR3 is TGTGCCAGCAGCGTAGTTCCCAATGAGCAGTTCTTC.

This clone was seen only once. This chain uses TRBV7-2 with TRBJ2-2, with a tentative D call TRBD1 (7 bases). With 5 bases removed from V and 4 bases from J, the gap between germline ends came to 14 bases. The CDR3 contains 15 residues. Looked up from germline, CDR1 is SGHTA and CDR2 is FQGNSA. Written as DNA, the CDR3 is TGTGCCAGCAGCCGGAGGGGGCGCGGCACCGGGGAGCTGTTTTTT. Translated, it gives CASSRRGRGTGELFF.

The count of this clone is one. This chain joins TRBV5-1 and TRBJ1-1; 7 nucleotides align to TRBD1. J was trimmed by 5 bases and V by 0 bases; bases with no gene match: 4. This CDR3 spans 14 amino acids. CDR1 and CDR2 from the germline V gene are SGHRS and YFSETQ. CDR3 region: CASSLGQGRTEAFF. DNA of the CDR3: TGCGCCAGCAGCTTGGGACAGGGTAGAACTGAAGCTTTCTTT.

The J gene is TRBJ1-2, the V gene TRBV14; D call uncertain. The CDR3 is made up of 15 amino acids. Germline V CDR1 and CDR2: SGHDN, FVKESK. V lost 4 bases and J lost 8, with 20 bases in between. CDR3 protein: CASSPHSASVQGYTF. The CDR3 DNA is TGTGCCAGCAGCCCCCACTCAGCAAGTGTTCAGGGCTACACCTTC.

The chain is built from TRBV29-1 and TRBJ2-7; D is possibly TRBD1 or TRBD2 (5 bases each). Between the trimmed V and J ends, which lost 3 bases and 2 bases, there was a span of 17 bases. CDR1 is SQVTM and CDR2 is ANQGSEA in the germline V gene. CDR3 size: 15 residues. CDR3 coding DNA: TGCAGCGTTGAGGGGTTAGGGACGGCCACCTACGAGCAGTACTTC. It codes for CSVEGLGTATYEQYF.

This clone has just one count. The CDR3 bases are TGCGCCAGCAGTTATGATGACGGGAACACTGAAGCTTTCTTT. It specifies CASSYDDGNTEAFF. V gene TRBV5-1 combines with J gene TRBJ1-1, with no clear D. Trimming left V 5 bases short and J 1 base short, with 12 bases between. Looked up from germline, CDR1 is SGHRS and CDR2 is YFSETQ. The CDR3 length is 14 residues.

This clone was found a few times. This chain links TRBV6-6 with TRBJ2-7; unclear D gene. The CDR3 has 13 residues. Germline CDR1 MNHNY, CDR2 SVGAGI (reference sequence). The V and J ends lost 6 bases and 3 bases respectively, with 12 bases between them. CDR3 protein: CASSYDPNYEQYF. DNA of the CDR3: TGTGCCAGCAGCTATGACCCAAACTACGAGCAGTACTTC.

The chain uses TRBV11-3 and TRBJ2-7, with D possibly being TRBD1 or TRBD2 (5 bases each). Trimming stripped 10 bases from V and 0 bases from J, with 22 bases between. The CDR3 has 16 amino acids. Per germline, CDR1 SGHNT and CDR2 YENEEA. CDR3: CAISEGYSASSYEQYF. DNA for the CDR3: TGTGCCATATCCGAGGGGTACTCAGCAAGCTCCTACGAGCAGTACTTC.

This clone showed up just a few times. The chain employs TRBV30 and TRBJ1-2, with D possibly matching TRBD1 (6 bases). With 5 bases removed from V and 5 bases from J, the gap between germline ends came to 12 bases. The germline gives CDR1 GTSNPN, CDR2 SVGIG (reference sequence). This CDR3 is built from 12 residues. CDR3 region: CAWGQSYYGYTF. As DNA, the CDR3 is TGTGCCTGGGGACAGTCATATTATGGCTACACCTTC.

This chain joins TRBV12-3 or TRBV12-4 and TRBJ1-1, with D possibly TRBD1 on 6 matching bases. V lost 3 bases, J lost 6 bases, and 8 bases lay in between. The CDR3 runs to 12 residues. The CDR3 DNA reads TGTGCCAGCAGTTTCGGGGGCGCTGAAGCTTTCTTT. As protein: CASSFGGAEAFF.

V is TRBV19 and J is TRBJ2-4, with TRBD1 matching 9 bases. CDR1 and CDR2 (germline): LNHDA, SQIVND (reference sequence). The trim removed 9 bases at V and 6 bases at J, leaving 6 bases unmatched. CDR3 length: 13 amino acids. The CDR3 loop reads CASAGTGPNIQYF. CDR3 coding DNA: TGTGCCAGCGCCGGGACAGGGCCAAACATTCAGTACTTC.

V is TRBV6-4 and J is TRBJ1-5; D uncertain. The CDR3 totals 13 residues. Trimming removed 3 bases from V and 0 bases from J, with 3 bases in between. In germline, CDR1 is MRHNA, CDR2 SNTAGT. CDR3 loop: CASSEYSNQPQHF. The CDR3 nucleotides read TGTGCCAGCAGTGAGTATAGCAATCAGCCCCAGCATTTT.

As DNA, the CDR3 is TGTGCCAGCAGCTTAAGTCCGCGGGGCGGGGGCCCCTCTGGAAACACCATATATTTT. Translation gives CASSLSPRGGGPSGNTIYF. The chain has TRBV11-3 and TRBJ1-3; a possible D gene is TRBD1 (6 bases). Germline loops: CDR1 SGHNT, CDR2 YENEEA. V gave up 2 bases and J gave up 0 bases, with 20 bases separating them. The CDR3 is 19 amino acids. Together with reference TRBV11-3 and TRBJ1-3, the CDR3 gives the full variable domain: EAGVVQSPRYKIIEKKQPVAFWCNPISGHNTLYWYLQNLGQGPELLIRYENEEAVDDSQLPKDRFSAERLKGVDSTLKIQPAELGDSAVYLCASSLSPRGGGPSGNTIYFGEGSWLTVV.